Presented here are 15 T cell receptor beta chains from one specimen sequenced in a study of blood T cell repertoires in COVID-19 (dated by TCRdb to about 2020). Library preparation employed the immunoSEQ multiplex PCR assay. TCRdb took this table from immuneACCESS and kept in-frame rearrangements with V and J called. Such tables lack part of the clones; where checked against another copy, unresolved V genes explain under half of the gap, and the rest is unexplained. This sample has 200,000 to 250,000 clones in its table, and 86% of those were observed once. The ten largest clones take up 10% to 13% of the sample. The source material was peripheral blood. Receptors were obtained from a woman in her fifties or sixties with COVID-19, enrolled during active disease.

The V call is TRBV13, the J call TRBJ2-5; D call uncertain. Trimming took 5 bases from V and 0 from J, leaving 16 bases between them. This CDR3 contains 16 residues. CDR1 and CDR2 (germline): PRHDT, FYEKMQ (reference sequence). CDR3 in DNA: TGTGCCAGCAGCCCAAGAGCCCAACAGTACCAAGAGACCCAGTACTTC. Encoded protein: CASSPRAQQYQETQYF.

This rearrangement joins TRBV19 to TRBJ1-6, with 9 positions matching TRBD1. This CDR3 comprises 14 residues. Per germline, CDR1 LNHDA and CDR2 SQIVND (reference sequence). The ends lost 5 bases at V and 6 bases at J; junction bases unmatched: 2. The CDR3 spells CASSSTGGNSPLHF. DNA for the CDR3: TGTGCCAGTAGTTCGACAGGGGGTAATTCACCCCTCCACTTT.

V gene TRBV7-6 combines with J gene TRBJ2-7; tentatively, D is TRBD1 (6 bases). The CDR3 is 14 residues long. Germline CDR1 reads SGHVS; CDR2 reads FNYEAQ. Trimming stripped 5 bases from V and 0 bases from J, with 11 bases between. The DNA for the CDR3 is TGTGCCAGCAGCCCCTACAGGGCCTCCTACGAGCAGTACTTC. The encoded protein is CASSPYRASYEQYF.

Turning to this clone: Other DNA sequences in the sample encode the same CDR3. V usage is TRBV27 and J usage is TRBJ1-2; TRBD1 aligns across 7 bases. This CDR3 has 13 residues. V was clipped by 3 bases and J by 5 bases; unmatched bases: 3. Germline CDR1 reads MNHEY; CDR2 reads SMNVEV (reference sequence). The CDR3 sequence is CASSFGTAYGYTF. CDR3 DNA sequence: TGTGCCAGCAGTTTCGGGACAGCTTATGGCTACACCTTC.

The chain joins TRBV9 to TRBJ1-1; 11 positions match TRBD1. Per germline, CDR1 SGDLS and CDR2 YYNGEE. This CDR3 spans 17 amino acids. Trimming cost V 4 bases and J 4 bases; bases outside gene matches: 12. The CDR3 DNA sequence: TGTGCCAGCAGCCCCCTAGTTGGGACAGGGGGAGGCACTGAAGCTTTCTTT. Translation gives CASSPLVGTGGGTEAFF.

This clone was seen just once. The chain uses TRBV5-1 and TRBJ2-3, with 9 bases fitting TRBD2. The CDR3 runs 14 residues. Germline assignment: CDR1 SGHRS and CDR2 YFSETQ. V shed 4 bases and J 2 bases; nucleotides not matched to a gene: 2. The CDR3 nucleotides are TGCGCCAGCAGCCCTAGCGGGAACACAGATACGCAGTATTTT. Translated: CASSPSGNTDTQYF.

CDR3 DNA: TGTGCCAGCAGTCCAGTTTACACCGGGGAGCTGTTTTTT. It specifies CASSPVYTGELFF. V and J are TRBV28 and TRBJ2-2; D remains ambiguous. The CDR3 is made up of 13 amino acids. V was shortened by 5 bases and J by 3 bases, with 7 bases between the two germline ends. Per germline, CDR1 MDHEN and CDR2 SYDVKM.

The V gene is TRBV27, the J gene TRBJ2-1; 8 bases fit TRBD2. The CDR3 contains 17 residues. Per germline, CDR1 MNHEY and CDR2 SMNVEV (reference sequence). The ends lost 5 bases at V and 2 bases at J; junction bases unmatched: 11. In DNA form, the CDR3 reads TGTGCCAGCAGTCCCAGCGGGGGTTCCCTCACCTACAATGAGCAGTTCTTC. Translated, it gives CASSPSGGSLTYNEQFF.

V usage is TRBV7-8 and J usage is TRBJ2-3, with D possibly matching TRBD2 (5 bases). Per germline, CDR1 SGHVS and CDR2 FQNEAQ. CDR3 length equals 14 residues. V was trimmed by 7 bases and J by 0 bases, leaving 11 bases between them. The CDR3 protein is CASNFRTSTDTQYF. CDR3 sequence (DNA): TGTGCCAGCAATTTTCGGACTAGCACAGATACGCAGTATTTT.

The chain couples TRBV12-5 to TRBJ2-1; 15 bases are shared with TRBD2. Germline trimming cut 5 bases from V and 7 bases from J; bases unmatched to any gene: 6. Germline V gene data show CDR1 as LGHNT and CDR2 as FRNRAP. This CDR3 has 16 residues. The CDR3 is CASGRGLAGGLNEQFF. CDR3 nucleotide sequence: TGTGCTAGTGGTAGAGGACTAGCGGGGGGGCTTAATGAGCAGTTCTTC.

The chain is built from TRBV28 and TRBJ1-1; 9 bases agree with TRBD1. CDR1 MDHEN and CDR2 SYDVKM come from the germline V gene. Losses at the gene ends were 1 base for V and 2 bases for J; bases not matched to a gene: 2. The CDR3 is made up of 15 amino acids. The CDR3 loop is CASSLSDRGNTEAFF. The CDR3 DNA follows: TGTGCCAGCAGTTTATCGGACAGGGGTAACACTGAAGCTTTCTTT.

This chain's CDR3 is CASSRLAEDTQYF. The CDR3 DNA reads as TGTGCCAGCTCCCGACTAGCGGAAGATACGCAGTATTTT. This sequence joins TRBV27 and TRBJ2-3; TRBD2 agrees at 9 bases. Per germline, CDR1 MNHEY and CDR2 SMNVEV (reference sequence). J was trimmed by 5 bases and V by 8 bases; bases with no gene match: 5. The CDR3 runs 13 residues.

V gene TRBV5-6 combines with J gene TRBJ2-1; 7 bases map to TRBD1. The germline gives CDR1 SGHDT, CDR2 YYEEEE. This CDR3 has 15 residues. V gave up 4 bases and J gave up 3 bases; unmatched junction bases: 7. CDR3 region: CASSPTGVLYNEQFF. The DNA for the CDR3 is TGTGCCAGCAGCCCAACAGGGGTCCTCTACAATGAGCAGTTCTTC.

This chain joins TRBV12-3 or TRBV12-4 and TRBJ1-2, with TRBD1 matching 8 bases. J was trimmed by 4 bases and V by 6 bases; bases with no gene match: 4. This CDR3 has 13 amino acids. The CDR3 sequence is CASRDRDLYGYTF. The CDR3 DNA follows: TGTGCCAGCAGGGACAGGGACCTCTATGGCTACACCTTC.

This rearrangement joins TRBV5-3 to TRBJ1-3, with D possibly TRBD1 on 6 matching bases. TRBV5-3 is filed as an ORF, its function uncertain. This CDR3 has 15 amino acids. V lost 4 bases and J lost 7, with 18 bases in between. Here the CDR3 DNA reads TGTGCCAGAAGCACAAACAGGGTTGGATTCAACACCATATATTTT. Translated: CARSTNRVGFNTIYF.